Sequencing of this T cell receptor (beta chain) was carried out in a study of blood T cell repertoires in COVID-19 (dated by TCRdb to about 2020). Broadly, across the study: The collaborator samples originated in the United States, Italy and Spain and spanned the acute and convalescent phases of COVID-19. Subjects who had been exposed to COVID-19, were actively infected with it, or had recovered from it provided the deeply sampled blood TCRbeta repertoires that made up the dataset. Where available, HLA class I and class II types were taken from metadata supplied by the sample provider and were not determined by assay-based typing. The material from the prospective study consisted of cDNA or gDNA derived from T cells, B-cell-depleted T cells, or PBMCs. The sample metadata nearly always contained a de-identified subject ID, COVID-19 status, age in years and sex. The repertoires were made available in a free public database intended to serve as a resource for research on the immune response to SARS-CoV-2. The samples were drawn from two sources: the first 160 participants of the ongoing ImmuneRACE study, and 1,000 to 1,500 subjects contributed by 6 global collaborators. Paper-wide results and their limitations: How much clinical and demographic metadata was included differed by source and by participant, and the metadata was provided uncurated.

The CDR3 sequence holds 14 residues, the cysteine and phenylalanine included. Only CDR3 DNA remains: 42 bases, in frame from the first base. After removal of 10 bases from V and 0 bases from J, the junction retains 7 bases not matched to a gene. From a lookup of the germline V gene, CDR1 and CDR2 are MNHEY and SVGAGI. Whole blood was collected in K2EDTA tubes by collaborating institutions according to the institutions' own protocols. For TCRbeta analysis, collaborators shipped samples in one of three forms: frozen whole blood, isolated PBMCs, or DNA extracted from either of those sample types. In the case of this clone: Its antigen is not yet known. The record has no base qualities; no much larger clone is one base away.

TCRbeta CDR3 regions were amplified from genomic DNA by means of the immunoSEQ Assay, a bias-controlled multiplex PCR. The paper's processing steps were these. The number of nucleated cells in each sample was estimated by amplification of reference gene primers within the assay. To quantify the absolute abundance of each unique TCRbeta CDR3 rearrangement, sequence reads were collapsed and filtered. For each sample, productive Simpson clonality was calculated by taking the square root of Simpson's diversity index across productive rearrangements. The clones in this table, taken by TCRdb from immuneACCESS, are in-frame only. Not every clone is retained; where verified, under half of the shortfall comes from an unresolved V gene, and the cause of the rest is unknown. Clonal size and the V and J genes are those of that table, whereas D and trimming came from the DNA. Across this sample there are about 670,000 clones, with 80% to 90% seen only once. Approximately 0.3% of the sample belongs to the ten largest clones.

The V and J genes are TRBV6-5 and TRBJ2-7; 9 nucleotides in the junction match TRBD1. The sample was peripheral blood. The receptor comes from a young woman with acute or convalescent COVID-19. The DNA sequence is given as TGTGCCACCTACCCGGGACAGGGCTCCTACGAGCAGTACTTC. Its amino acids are CATYPGQGSYEQYF.